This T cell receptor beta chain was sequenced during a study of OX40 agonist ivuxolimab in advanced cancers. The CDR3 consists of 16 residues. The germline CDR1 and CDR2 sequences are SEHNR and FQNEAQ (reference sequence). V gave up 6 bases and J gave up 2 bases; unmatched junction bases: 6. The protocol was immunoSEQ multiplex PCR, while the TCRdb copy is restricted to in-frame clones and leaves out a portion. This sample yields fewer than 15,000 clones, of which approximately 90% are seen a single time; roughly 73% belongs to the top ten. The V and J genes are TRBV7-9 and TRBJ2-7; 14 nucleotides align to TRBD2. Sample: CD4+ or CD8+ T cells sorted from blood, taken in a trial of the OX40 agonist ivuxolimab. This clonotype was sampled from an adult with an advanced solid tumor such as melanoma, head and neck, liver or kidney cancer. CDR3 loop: CASSSGTSGSTYEQYF. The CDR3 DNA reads TGTGCCAGCAGTTCCGGGACTAGCGGGAGCACCTACGAGCAGTACTTC.